Listed below are T cell receptor beta chains from one sample, sequenced in a study of blood T cells in healthy people across ages. Via MiXCR, TCRdb re-called the 5' RACE reads, giving one row per CDR3 protein. Seen here are more than 800,000 distinct CDR3 sequences, more than 25% observed once, and the top ten hold roughly 17%. Sequences were obtained from blood. The receptors here all came from a woman older than 75 in good health. Each CDR3 is given with its conserved first and last residue.

V: TRBV30; length: 14; J: TRBJ1-4; CDR3: CAWTRDTNNEKLFF
V: TRBV13; length: 15; J: TRBJ1-5; CDR3: CASSLGGSVGQPQHF
V: TRBV7-2; length: 16; J: TRBJ1-1; CDR3: CASSLLWGRQNTEAFF
V: TRBV12-3/TRBV12-4; length: 13; J: TRBJ2-3; CDR3: CASSALGADAQYF
V: TRBV10-3; length: 12; J: TRBJ1-2; CDR3: CAISEAEHGYTF
V: TRBV11-2; length: 14; J: TRBJ2-3; CDR3: CASRASGGTDTQYF
V: TRBV29-1; length: 12; J: TRBJ1-2; CDR3: CSVERPGYGYTF
V: TRBV4-3; length: 15; J: TRBJ2-4; CDR3: CASSQDGGAQNIQYF
V: TRBV2; length: 12; J: TRBJ2-1; CDR3: CASTETGNEQFF
V: TRBV12-3/TRBV12-4; length: 15; J: TRBJ2-2; CDR3: CASTHLSWRTGELFF